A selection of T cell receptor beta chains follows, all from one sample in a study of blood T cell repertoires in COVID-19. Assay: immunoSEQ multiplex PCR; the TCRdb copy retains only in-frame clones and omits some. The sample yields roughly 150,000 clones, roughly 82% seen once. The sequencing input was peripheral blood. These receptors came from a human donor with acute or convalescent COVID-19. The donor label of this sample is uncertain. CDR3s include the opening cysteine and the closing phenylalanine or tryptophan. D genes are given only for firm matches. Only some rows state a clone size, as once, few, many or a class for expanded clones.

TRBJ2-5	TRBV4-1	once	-	CASSQDGNQMATQYF	TGCGCCAGCAGCCAAGATGGCAACCAGATGGCGACCCAGTACTTC
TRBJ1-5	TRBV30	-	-	CAWGGTLYGQPQHF	TGTGCCTGGGGAGGGACATTATACGGGCAGCCCCAGCATTTT
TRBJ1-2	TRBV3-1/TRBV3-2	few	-	CASSQDARARDYGYTF	TGTGCCAGCAGCCAAGATGCCAGGGCCCGTGACTATGGCTACACCTTC
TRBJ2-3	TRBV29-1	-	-	CSVESAGQGWDTDTQYF	TGCAGCGTTGAATCGGCGGGGCAGGGTTGGGACACAGATACGCAGTATTTT
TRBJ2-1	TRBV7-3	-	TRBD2	CASSLGVGTSSYNEQFF	TGTGCCAGCAGCTTAGGGGTCGGGACTAGCTCCTACAATGAGCAGTTCTTC
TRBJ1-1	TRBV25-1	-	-	CASSELSQQGMNTEAFF	TGTGCCAGCAGTGAATTGTCCCAACAGGGAATGAACACTGAAGCTTTCTTT
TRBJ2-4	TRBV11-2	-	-	CASSSRWGVGILSKNIQYF	TGTGCCAGCAGCTCTAGATGGGGGGTGGGGATTTTATCCAAAAACATTCAGTACTTC
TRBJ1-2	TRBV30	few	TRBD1	CAWAPGGRYGYTF	TGTGCCTGGGCCCCAGGGGGGCGCTATGGCTACACCTTC
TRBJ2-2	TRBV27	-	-	CASSLFSLLSGELFF	TGTGCCAGCAGTTTGTTTTCCCTTTTATCCGGGGAGCTGTTTTTT
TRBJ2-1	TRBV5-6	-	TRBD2	CASSSGGTSGGTGLEQFF	TGTGCCAGCAGCTCCGGAGGGACTAGCGGGGGGACCGGGCTTGAGCAGTTCTTC
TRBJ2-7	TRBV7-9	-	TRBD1	CASSHGTGPYEQYF	TGTGCCAGCAGCCACGGGACAGGCCCCTACGAGCAGTACTTC
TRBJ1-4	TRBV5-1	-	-	CASSLQGPPNEKLFF	TGCGCCAGCAGCTTACAGGGACCTCCTAATGAAAAACTGTTTTTT
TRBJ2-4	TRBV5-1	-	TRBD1	CASSSGTGGAKNIQYF	TGCGCCAGCAGCTCCGGGACAGGGGGAGCCAAAAACATTCAGTACTTC
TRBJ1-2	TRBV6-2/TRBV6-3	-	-	CASSYPANYGYTF	TGTGCCAGCAGTTACCCTGCTAACTATGGCTACACCTTC
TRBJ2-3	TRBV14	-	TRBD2	CASSLGLASDTQYF	TGTGCCAGCAGCCTCGGACTAGCCTCAGATACGCAGTATTTT
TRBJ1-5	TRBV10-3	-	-	CAIGSPGAAGNQPQHF	TGTGCCATCGGTAGCCCAGGGGCCGCGGGCAATCAGCCCCAGCATTTT
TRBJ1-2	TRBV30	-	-	CAWSPGSRGSYGYTF	TGTGCCTGGAGCCCTGGCAGCCGAGGTAGCTATGGCTACACCTTC
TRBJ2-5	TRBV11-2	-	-	CASRLYSETQYF	TGTGCCAGCAGGCTATATAGTGAGACCCAGTACTTC
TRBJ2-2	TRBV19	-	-	CATRRGTTGELFF	TGTGCCACTCGTCGGGGGACGACCGGGGAGCTGTTTTTT
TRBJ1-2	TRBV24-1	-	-	CATSDEVGGYTF	TGTGCCACCAGTGATGAGGTAGGCGGCTACACCTTC